The rows below give T cell receptor beta chains drawn from one sample of a study of blood T cells in healthy people across ages. TCRdb re-analysed the 5' RACE reads in MiXCR, keeping a single row per CDR3 protein. The sample has fewer than 2,000,000 distinct CDR3 sequences, roughly 32% seen once. The sample consisted of blood. The receptor set was obtained from a woman aged 25 to 39 in good health. CDR3s include the opening cysteine and the closing phenylalanine or tryptophan. D genes are given only for firm matches. Not every row has a clone size; where given, it reads once, few, many or a size class.

cdr3_length,j_call,d_call,v_call,clone_size,cdr3_nt,cdr3_aa
15,TRBJ2-7,NA,TRBV3-1,NA,TGTGCCAGCAGCCAAGCGGGCGGGGCTTCCTACGAGCAGTACTTC,CASSQAGGASYEQYF
14,TRBJ2-5,NA,TRBV6-7,many,TGTGCCAGCAGTTCTACAGAACTCCAAGAGACCCAGTACTTC,CASSSTELQETQYF
17,TRBJ1-5,NA,TRBV7-8,few,TGTGCCAGCAGCCCAGCCGGGGCCCCTTACAGCAATCAGCCCCAGCATTTT,CASSPAGAPYSNQPQHF
16,TRBJ2-1,TRBD2,TRBV29-1,few,TGCAGCGATAGGGCAGGGAGGAGCGGGAACAACAATGAGCAGTTCTTC,CSDRAGRSGNNNEQFF
13,TRBJ2-7,NA,TRBV20-1,few,TGCAGTGCCATATCCCGCCGGGGGGCCGAGCAGTACTTC,CSAISRRGAEQYF
18,TRBJ2-6,NA,TRBV6-1,NA,TGTGCCAGCAGTGGACACCCCAGGACAGCCTCTGGGGCCAACGTCCTGACTTTC,CASSGHPRTASGANVLTF
15,TRBJ1-1,NA,TRBV9,NA,TGTGCCAGCAGCCTCCCCCGTGACGGAAACACTGAAGCTTTCTTT,CASSLPRDGNTEAFF
16,TRBJ1-4,NA,TRBV10-3,NA,TGTGCCATCAGTGAGAAGGAGTTGATAGGTGGTGAAAAACTGTTTTTT,CAISEKELIGGEKLFF
15,TRBJ1-5,NA,TRBV18,NA,TGTGCCAGCTCACCACCCGGGGAAGGCAATCAGCCCCAGCATTTT,CASSPPGEGNQPQHF
19,TRBJ1-1,NA,TRBV4-1,NA,TGCGCCAGCAGCCAAAATCCTTTCGAGTCGGCAGGGAGTAGCACTGAAGCTTTCTTT,CASSQNPFESAGSSTEAFF
14,TRBJ2-7,NA,TRBV20-1,many,TGCAGTGCTAGAGATGCGGGACAGCATTACGAGCAGTACTTC,CSARDAGQHYEQYF
17,TRBJ2-3,TRBD2,TRBV9,few,TGTGCCAGCAGCGGCAGCGGCCCTAGCGGGAGGACAGATACGCAGTATTTT,CASSGSGPSGRTDTQYF
14,TRBJ2-4,NA,TRBV6-6,few,TGTGCCAGCAGTTACTCGCCAGGGGGGGACATTCAGTACTTC,CASSYSPGGDIQYF
13,TRBJ1-6,NA,TRBV20-1,few,TGCAGTGTCCATGGTGCCTATAATTCACCCCTCCACTTT,CSVHGAYNSPLHF
15,TRBJ2-1,NA,TRBV5-6,NA,TGTGCCAGCAGCTTGGAGGAGGGGTCCTACAATGAGCAGTTCTTC,CASSLEEGSYNEQFF
12,TRBJ1-6,NA,TRBV15,few,TGTGCCACCAGCTCACTGCGGGCACCCCTCCACTTT,CATSSLRAPLHF
15,TRBJ1-2,NA,TRBV5-1,NA,TGCGCCAGCAGCCAAGAGCCGGGGCTGAACTATGGCTACACCTTC,CASSQEPGLNYGYTF
13,TRBJ2-1,NA,TRBV27,few,TGTGCCAGCAGCGGGATTTCCTACAATGAGCAGTTCTTC,CASSGISYNEQFF
14,TRBJ2-1,TRBD2,TRBV4-2,NA,TGTGCCAGCAGCCAATTCCGAATTTCGGGGGGGCAGTTCTTC,CASSQFRISGGQFF
16,TRBJ2-3,TRBD2,TRBV5-1,NA,TGCGCCAGCAGCCTTTTAGCGGGAGAGAACACAGATACGCAGTATTTT,CASSLLAGENTDTQYF
11,TRBJ2-3,NA,TRBV30,NA,TGTGCCTGGGCGCCGGGAGTTACGCAGTATTTT,CAWAPGVTQYF
14,TRBJ1-1,NA,TRBV27,NA,TGTGCCAGCAGTTTGGTGGGGGTTAACACTGAAGCTTTCTTT,CASSLVGVNTEAFF
15,TRBJ2-5,NA,TRBV20-1,few,TGCAGTGCGCGGGAGGACAGGACGGGTGGAGAGACCCAGTACTTC,CSAREDRTGGETQYF
15,TRBJ1-2,TRBD1,TRBV20-1,NA,TGCAGTGCTAGAGCCACAGGGGGTACTACCTATGGCTACACCTTC,CSARATGGTTYGYTF
16,TRBJ2-1,TRBD2,TRBV12-3/TRBV12-4,NA,TGTGCCAGCAGTTCCCGGACTAGGATGGAATACAATGAGCAGTTCTTC,CASSSRTRMEYNEQFF
17,TRBJ2-6,NA,TRBV27,NA,TGTGCCAGCAGTCTAAGGTTGGTTAGAGTTGGGGCCAACGTCCTGACTTTC,CASSLRLVRVGANVLTF
17,TRBJ1-5,TRBD1,TRBV7-9,few,TGTGCCAGCAGCCTCGGACAGGGTCGGGTTCCTGGACAGCCCCAGCATTTT,CASSLGQGRVPGQPQHF
14,TRBJ2-3,TRBD1,TRBV29-1,many,TGCAGCGTTCTCCGGGACAGGGCGACAGATACGCAGTATTTT,CSVLRDRATDTQYF
14,TRBJ2-1,NA,TRBV5-1,NA,TGCGCCAGCACCCTTGGGGACATATACAATGAGCAGTTCTTC,CASTLGDIYNEQFF